This note documents a single T cell receptor (beta chain) sequence. These data originate in a study of blood T cell repertoires in COVID-19. At the level of the study: The study drew acute and convalescent COVID-19 samples from the United States, Italy and Spain. T cells, B-cell-depleted T cells, or PBMCs supplied cDNA or gDNA.

As processed by the authors: Researchers report that nucleated cell counts were estimated from reference gene primer amplification. The data were produced by immunoSEQ multiplex PCR, yet TCRdb's version contains in-frame clones alone and is incomplete. V, J and clone size are taken as reported in that table, and D and trimming were inferred from the DNA itself. The sample has 130,000 to 150,000 clones, roughly 88% seen once. The CDR3 is 16 amino acids. Germline V CDR1 and CDR2: SGHRS, YFSETQ. The V gene lost 0 bases and the J gene lost 1 base, with 13 bases spanning the gap. This receptor was taken from a woman in her fifties or sixties with acute or convalescent COVID-19. The chain couples TRBV5-1 to TRBJ1-1; TRBD1 is a possible D gene (6 bases). Sequencing used peripheral blood. CDR3 sequence: CASSLAGGAGNTEAFF. As DNA, the CDR3 is TGCGCCAGCAGCTTGGCTGGGGGCGCTGGGAACACTGAAGCTTTCTTT.